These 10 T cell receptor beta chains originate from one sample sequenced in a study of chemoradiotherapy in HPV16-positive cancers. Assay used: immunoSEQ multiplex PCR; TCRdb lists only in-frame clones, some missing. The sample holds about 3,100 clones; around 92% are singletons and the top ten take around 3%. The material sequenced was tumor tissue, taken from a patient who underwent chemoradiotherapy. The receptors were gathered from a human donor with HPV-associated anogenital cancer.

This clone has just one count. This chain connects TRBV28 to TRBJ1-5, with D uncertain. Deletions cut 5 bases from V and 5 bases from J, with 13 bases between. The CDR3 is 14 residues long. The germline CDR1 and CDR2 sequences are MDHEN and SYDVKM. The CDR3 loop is CASSISTVHQPQHF. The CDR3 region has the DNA TGTGCCAGCAGTATATCTACCGTTCATCAGCCCCAGCATTTT. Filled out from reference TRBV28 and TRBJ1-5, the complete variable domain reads DVKVTQSSRYLVKRTGEKVFLECVQDMDHENMFWYRQDPGLGLRLIYFSYDVKMKEKGDIPEGYSVSREKKERFSLILESASTNQTSMYLCASSISTVHQPQHFGDGTRLSIL.

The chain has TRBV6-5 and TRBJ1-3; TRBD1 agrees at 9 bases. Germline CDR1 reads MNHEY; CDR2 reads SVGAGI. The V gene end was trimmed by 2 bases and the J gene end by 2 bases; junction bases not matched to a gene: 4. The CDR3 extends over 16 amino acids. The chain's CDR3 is CASSYGTGWPGNTIYF. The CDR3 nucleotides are TGTGCCAGCAGTTACGGGACAGGGTGGCCTGGAAACACCATATATTTT.

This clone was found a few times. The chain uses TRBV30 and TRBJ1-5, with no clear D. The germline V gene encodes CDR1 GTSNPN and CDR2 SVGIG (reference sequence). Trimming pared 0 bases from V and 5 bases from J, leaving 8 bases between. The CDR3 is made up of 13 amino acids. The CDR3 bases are TGTGCCTGGAGTGTACAAGGAGATCAGCCCCAGCATTTT. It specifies CAWSVQGDQPQHF.

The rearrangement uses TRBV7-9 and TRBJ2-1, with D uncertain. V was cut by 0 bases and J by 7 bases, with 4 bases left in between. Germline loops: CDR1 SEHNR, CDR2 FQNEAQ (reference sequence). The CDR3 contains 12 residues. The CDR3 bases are TGTGCCAGCAGCTTAGCCCAGAATGAGCAGTTCTTC. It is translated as CASSLAQNEQFF.

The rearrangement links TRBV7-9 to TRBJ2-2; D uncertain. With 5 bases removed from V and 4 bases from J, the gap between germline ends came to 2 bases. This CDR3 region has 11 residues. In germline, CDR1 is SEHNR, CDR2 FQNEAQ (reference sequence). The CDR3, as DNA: TGTGCCAGCAGCCCCACCGGGGAGCTGTTTTTT. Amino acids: CASSPTGELFF.

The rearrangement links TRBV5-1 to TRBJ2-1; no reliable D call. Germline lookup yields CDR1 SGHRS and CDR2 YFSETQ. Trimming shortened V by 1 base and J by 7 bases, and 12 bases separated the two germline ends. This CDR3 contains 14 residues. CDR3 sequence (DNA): TGCGCCAGCAGCTTGAACAGCCTTGGGAATGAGCAGTTCTTC. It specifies CASSLNSLGNEQFF. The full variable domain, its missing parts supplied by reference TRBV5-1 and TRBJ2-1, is KAGVTQTPRYLIKTRGQQVTLSCSPISGHRSVSWYQQTPGQGLQFLFEYFSETQRNKGNFPGRFSGRQFSNSRSEMNVSTLELGDSALYLCASSLNSLGNEQFFGPGTRLTVL.

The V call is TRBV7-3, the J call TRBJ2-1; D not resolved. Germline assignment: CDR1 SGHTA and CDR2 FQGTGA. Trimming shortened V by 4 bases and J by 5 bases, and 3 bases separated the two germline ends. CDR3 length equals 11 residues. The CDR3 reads CASSSNNEQFF. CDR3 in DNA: TGTGCCAGCAGCTCAAACAATGAGCAGTTCTTC.

The CDR3 sequence: CASSEALGQGSTGELFF. For the CDR3, the DNA is TGTGCCAGCAGTGAAGCGCTTGGGCAGGGAAGCACCGGGGAGCTGTTTTTT. This sequence joins TRBV2 and TRBJ2-2; D may be TRBD1 (5 bases). Germline V gene lookup returns CDR1 SNHLY and CDR2 FYNNEI. Trimming left V 0 bases short and J 4 bases short, with 15 bases between. The CDR3 is 17 amino acids.

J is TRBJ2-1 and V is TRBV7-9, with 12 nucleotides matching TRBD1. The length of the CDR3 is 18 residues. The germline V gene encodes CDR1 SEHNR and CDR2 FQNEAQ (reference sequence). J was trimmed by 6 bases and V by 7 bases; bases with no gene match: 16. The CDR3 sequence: CASTPGQGAFWGRNEQFF. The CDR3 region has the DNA TGTGCCAGCACGCCGGGACAGGGGGCTTTTTGGGGCCGCAATGAGCAGTTCTTC.

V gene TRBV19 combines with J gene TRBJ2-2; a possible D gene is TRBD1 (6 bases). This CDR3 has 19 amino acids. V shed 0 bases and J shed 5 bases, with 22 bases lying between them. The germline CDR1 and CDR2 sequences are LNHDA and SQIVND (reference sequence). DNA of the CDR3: TGTGCCAGTAGTATAGAGACCCTAACAGGGCAAGATAGGACCGGGGAGCTGTTTTTT. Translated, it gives CASSIETLTGQDRTGELFF. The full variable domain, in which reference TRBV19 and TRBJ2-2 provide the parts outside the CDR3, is DGGITQSPKYLFRKEGQNVTLSCEQNLNHDAMYWYRQDPGQGLRLIYYSQIVNDFQKGDIAEGYSVSREKKESFPLTVTSAQKNPTAFYLCASSIETLTGQDRTGELFFGEGSRLTVL.